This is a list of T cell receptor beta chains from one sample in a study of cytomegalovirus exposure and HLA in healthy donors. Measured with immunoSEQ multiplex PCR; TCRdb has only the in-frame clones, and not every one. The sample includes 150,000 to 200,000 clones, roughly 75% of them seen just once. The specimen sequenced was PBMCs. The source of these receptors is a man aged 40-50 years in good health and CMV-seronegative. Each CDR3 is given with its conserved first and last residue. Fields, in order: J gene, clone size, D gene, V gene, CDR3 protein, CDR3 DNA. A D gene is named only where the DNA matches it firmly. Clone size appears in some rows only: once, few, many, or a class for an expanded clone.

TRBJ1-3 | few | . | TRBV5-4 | CASSFNRASTIYF | TGTGCCAGCAGCTTTAACAGGGCAAGCACCATATATTTT
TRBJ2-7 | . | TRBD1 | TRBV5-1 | CASSPTGGWEQYF | TGCGCCAGCAGCCCGACAGGGGGTTGGGAGCAGTACTTC
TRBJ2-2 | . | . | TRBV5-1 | CASSFQGNGELFF | TGCGCCAGCAGCTTCCAGGGGAACGGGGAGCTGTTTTTT
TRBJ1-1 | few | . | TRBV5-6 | CASSLRRGIMNTEAFF | TGTGCCAGCAGCTTGCGGAGGGGAATTATGAACACTGAAGCTTTCTTT
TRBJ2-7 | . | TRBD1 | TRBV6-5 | CASSPREGASEQYF | TGTGCCAGCAGTCCCAGAGAGGGGGCCAGCGAGCAGTACTTC
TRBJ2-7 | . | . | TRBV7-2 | CASSLVSSMSYEQYF | TGTGCCAGCAGCTTAGTCTCGTCGATGAGCTACGAGCAGTACTTC
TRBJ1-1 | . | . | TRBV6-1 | CASSENGGRTEAFF | TGTGCCAGCAGTGAAAACGGGGGGAGGACTGAAGCTTTCTTT
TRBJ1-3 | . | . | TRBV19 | CASRGLGNTIYF | TGTGCCAGCCGCGGCCTCGGAAACACCATATATTTT
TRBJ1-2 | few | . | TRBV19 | CASSIGTLYGYTF | TGTGCCAGTAGTATTGGGACTCTCTATGGCTACACCTTC
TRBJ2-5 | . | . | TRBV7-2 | CASSPQETQYF | TGTGCCAGCAGCCCTCAGGAGACCCAGTACTTC
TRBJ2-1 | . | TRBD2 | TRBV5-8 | CASSLGLAGPYNEQFF | TGTGCCAGCAGCCTGGGACTAGCGGGGCCTTACAATGAGCAGTTCTTC
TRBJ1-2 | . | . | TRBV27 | CASSLSMGRGPGYTF | TGTGCCAGCAGTTTATCGATGGGCAGGGGTCCTGGCTACACCTTC
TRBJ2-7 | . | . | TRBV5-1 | CASSSGRVWNEQYF | TGCGCCAGCAGCTCGGGCAGGGTGTGGAACGAGCAGTACTTC
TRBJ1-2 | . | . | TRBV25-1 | CASSESPVNYGYTF | TGTGCCAGCAGTGAATCCCCCGTTAACTATGGCTACACCTTC
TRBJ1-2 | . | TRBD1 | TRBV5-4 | CASSLPGTAYGYTF | TGTGCCAGCAGTCTGCCTGGGACAGCTTATGGCTACACCTTC
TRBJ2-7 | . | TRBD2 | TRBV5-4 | CASSLAGGATYEQYF | TGTGCCAGCAGCTTGGCGGGGGGGGCCACCTACGAGCAGTACTTC
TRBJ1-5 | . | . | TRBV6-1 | CASSEVRNGQPQHF | TGTGCCAGCAGTGAAGTCCGAAACGGTCAGCCCCAGCATTTT
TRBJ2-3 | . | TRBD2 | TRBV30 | CAWSRTSGSGDTQYF | TGTGCCTGGAGTCGGACTAGCGGGAGTGGAGATACGCAGTATTTT
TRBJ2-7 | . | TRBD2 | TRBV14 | CASSQAGGYEQYF | TGTGCCAGCAGCCAAGCGGGAGGATACGAGCAGTACTTC
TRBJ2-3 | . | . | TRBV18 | CASSSRADTQYF | TGTGCCAGCTCAAGCAGGGCAGATACGCAGTATTTT
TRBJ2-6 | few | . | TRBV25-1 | CASSDRGSGANVLTF | TGTGCCAGCAGTGACAGGGGCTCTGGGGCCAACGTCCTGACTTTC
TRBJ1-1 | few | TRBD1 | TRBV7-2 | CASSLRQDRMNTEAFF | TGTGCCAGCAGCTTACGCCAGGACAGGATGAACACTGAAGCTTTCTTT
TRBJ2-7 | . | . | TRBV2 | CASSDGSSYEQYF | TGTGCCAGCAGTGATGGGAGCTCCTACGAGCAGTACTTC
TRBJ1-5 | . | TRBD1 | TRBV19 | CATQDRAGQPQHF | TGTGCCACCCAGGACAGGGCGGGACAGCCCCAGCATTTT
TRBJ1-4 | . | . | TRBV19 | CASSPGRVEGKLFF | TGTGCCAGTAGTCCCGGAAGGGTGGAGGGAAAACTGTTTTTT
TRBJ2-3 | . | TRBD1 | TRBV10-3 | CAISEPTGADTQYF | TGTGCCATCAGTGAACCGACAGGGGCAGATACGCAGTATTTT
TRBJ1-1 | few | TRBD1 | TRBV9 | CASSVEHRQGMNTEAFF | TGTGCCAGCAGCGTAGAACACCGACAGGGCATGAACACTGAAGCTTTCTTT
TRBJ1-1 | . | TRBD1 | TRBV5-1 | CASSLRDRKFF | TGCGCCAGCAGCTTGAGGGACAGGAAATTCTTT
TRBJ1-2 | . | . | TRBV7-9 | CASSSNLVGYTF | TGTGCCAGCAGCTCGAACCTAGTAGGCTACACCTTC
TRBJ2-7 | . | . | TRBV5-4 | CASSLTGAYEQYF | TGTGCCAGCAGCTTGACCGGAGCCTACGAGCAGTACTTC
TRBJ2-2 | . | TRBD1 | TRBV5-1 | CASSLATGGTGELFF | TGCGCCAGCAGCTTGGCCACAGGGGGCACCGGGGAGCTGTTTTTT
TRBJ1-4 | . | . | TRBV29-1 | CSVEDPSGKLFF | TGCAGCGTTGAAGACCCGTCGGGAAAACTGTTTTTT
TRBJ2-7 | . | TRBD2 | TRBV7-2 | CASSLAQRGYEQYF | TGTGCCAGCAGCTTAGCGCAGCGGGGGTACGAGCAGTACTTC
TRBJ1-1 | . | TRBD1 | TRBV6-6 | CASSYSGQDTEAFF | TGTGCCAGCAGTTACTCTGGACAGGACACTGAAGCTTTCTTT
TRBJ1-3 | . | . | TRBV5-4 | CAWAGAGNTIYF | TGTGCGTGGGCAGGGGCTGGAAACACCATATATTTT
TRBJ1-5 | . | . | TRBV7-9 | CASSRGGDQPQHF | TGTGCCAGCAGCCGAGGGGGGGATCAGCCCCAGCATTTT
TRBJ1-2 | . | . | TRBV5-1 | CASSLDPGGPYGYTF | TGCGCCAGCAGCTTGGATCCGGGGGGGCCGTATGGCTACACCTTC
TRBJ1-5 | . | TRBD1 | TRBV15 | CATSRADRGGQPQHF | TGTGCCACCAGCAGAGCGGACAGGGGGGGTCAGCCCCAGCATTTT
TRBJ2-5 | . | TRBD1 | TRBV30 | CAWKAATGAVGTQYF | TGTGCCTGGAAGGCGGCGACAGGGGCGGTGGGGACCCAGTACTTC
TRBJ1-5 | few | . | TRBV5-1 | CASSLTGSRNQPQHF | TGCGCCAGCAGCTTGACAGGGTCGAGGAATCAGCCCCAGCATTTT
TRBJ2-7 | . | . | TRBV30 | CAWSVGDEQYF | TGTGCCTGGAGTGTAGGGGACGAGCAGTACTTC
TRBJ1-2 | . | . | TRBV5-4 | CASSLDRIGYGYTF | TGTGCCAGCAGCTTGGACAGGATCGGCTATGGCTACACCTTC
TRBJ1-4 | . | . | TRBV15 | CATSRDLQTGSEKLFF | TGTGCCACCAGCAGAGATCTGCAAACAGGGAGTGAAAAACTGTTTTTT
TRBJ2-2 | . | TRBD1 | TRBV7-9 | CASSLAGTGGTGELFF | TGTGCCAGCAGCTTAGCCGGGACAGGTGGGACCGGGGAGCTGTTTTTT
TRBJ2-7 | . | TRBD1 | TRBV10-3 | CAIRSRDRVHEQYF | TGTGCCATCAGGAGCCGGGACAGGGTCCACGAGCAGTACTTC
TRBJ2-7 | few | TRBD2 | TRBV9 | CASSVGTSGSEQYF | TGTGCCAGCAGCGTCGGGACTAGCGGGAGCGAGCAGTACTTC
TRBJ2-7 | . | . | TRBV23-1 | CASSPSRNEQYF | TGCGCCAGCAGTCCGTCTAGAAACGAGCAGTACTTC
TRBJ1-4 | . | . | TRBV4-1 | CASSTRGTEKLFF | TGCGCCAGCAGCACCCGGGGGACGGAAAAACTGTTTTTT
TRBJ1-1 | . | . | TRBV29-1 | CSVIAYTEAFF | TGCAGCGTTATCGCGTACACTGAAGCTTTCTTT
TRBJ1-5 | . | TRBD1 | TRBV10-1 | CAILTGGSNQPQHF | TGCGCCATTCTGACAGGGGGTAGCAATCAGCCCCAGCATTTT